A single sample is the source of the 12 T cell receptor beta chains below, sequenced in a study of blood T cell repertoires in COVID-19. Profiling relied on immunoSEQ multiplex PCR, and the TCRdb table lists in-frame clones only, not all of them. The sample includes around 700,000 clones, 70% to 90% of them seen just once. The sequenced sample consisted of peripheral blood. The receptors were gathered from a young woman with acute or convalescent COVID-19.

The chain recombines TRBV6-5 with TRBJ1-2; 8 positions match TRBD1. The ends lost 3 bases at V and 8 bases at J; junction bases unmatched: 8. Germline V lookup: CDR1 MNHEY, CDR2 SVGAGI. This CDR3 region has 14 residues. In DNA, the CDR3 is TGTGCCAGCAGTTATCGGGCAGGGGGCGCGGGCTACACCTTC. This encodes CASSYRAGGAGYTF.

The chain recombines TRBV6-2 or TRBV6-3 with TRBJ1-6, with D maybe TRBD1 (5 bases). The V end was cut by 2 bases, the J end by 8 bases, with 19 bases between. The CDR3 is made up of 17 amino acids. Germline CDR1 and CDR2: MNHEY and SVGEGT. CDR3: CASSYTPPATGDSPLHF. The CDR3 coding sequence is TGTGCCAGCAGTTACACGCCCCCGGCGACGGGGGATTCACCCCTCCACTTT.

The genes are TRBV11-1 and TRBJ2-1; tentative D call: TRBD1 (6 bases). CDR1 and CDR2 (germline): SGHAT, FQDESV (reference sequence). CDR3 length equals 15 residues. The V end lost 3 bases, the J end lost 1 base, and 10 bases lay between the germline ends. CDR3 amino acids: CASSLAGESYNEQFF. Written as DNA, the CDR3 is TGTGCCAGCAGCTTGGCAGGGGAATCCTACAATGAGCAGTTCTTC. The variable domain in full, completed from reference TRBV11-1 and TRBJ2-1, reads EAEVAQSPRYKITEKSQAVAFWCDPISGHATLYWYRQILGQGPELLVQFQDESVVDDSQLPKDRFSAERLKGVDSTLKIQPAELGDSAMYLCASSLAGESYNEQFFGPGTRLTVL.

The chain carries TRBV6-5 and TRBJ2-1; maybe TRBD2 (5 bases). V dropped 0 bases and J dropped 6 bases, with 12 bases sitting between them. In germline, CDR1 is MNHEY, CDR2 SVGAGI. The CDR3 spans 15 residues. Here the CDR3 reads CASSYSSEGSNEQFF. For the CDR3, the DNA is TGTGCCAGCAGTTACTCCTCCGAGGGAAGCAATGAGCAGTTCTTC.

The V call is TRBV9, the J call TRBJ2-7; tentatively, D is TRBD1 (6 bases). The CDR3 totals 13 residues. CDR1 and CDR2 from the germline V gene are SGDLS and YYNGEE. Trimming left V 4 bases short and J 2 bases short, with 10 bases between. The CDR3 here is CASSFRTAYEQYF. CDR3 nucleotide sequence: TGTGCCAGCAGCTTCCGGACAGCCTACGAGCAGTACTTC.

This clone was picked up a small number of times. The chain employs TRBV3-1 (or the pseudogene TRBV3-2) and TRBJ1-1; possibly TRBD1 for D (6 bases). The CDR3 spans 12 residues. The germline CDR1 and CDR2 sequences are LGHDT and YNNKEL (reference sequence). Trimming left V 0 bases short and J 14 bases short, with 13 bases between. The CDR3 DNA reads as TGTGCCAGCAGCCAAGAGCGGGGGGCAGCGTTCTTT. This codes for CASSQERGAAFF.

The V and J genes are TRBV5-1 and TRBJ1-3; TRBD1 matches 11 bases. The CDR3 runs 14 residues. Unmatched junction bases numbered 6, after V lost 5 bases and J lost 8 bases. Germline CDR1 SGHRS, CDR2 YFSETQ. CDR3 DNA: TGCGCCAGCAGACGTGGGACAGGGGGGCACACCATATATTTT. Protein product: CASRRGTGGHTIYF.

This chain links TRBV9 with TRBJ2-3; D possibly corresponds to TRBD2 (5 bases). Trimming removed 6 bases from V and 6 bases from J, with 17 bases in between. This CDR3 has 14 residues. CDR1 is SGDLS and CDR2 is YYNGEE in the germline V gene. CDR3 loop: CASTVGSPQDTQYF. The CDR3 bases are TGTGCCAGCACGGTGGGGAGCCCGCAGGATACGCAGTATTTT.

This chain connects TRBV12-3 or TRBV12-4 to TRBJ2-7; D might be TRBD1 (5 bases). Trimming pared 5 bases from V and 5 bases from J, leaving 10 bases between. This CDR3 comprises 12 residues. As DNA, the CDR3 is TGTGCCAGCAGTCCAGCACAGGACGAGCAGTACTTC. Encoded protein: CASSPAQDEQYF.

This clone was seen at least ten times. The chain joins TRBV28 to TRBJ2-3; D is perhaps TRBD2 (5 bases). The germline V gene encodes CDR1 MDHEN and CDR2 SYDVKM. V was cut by 6 bases and J by 2 bases, with 15 bases left in between. The length of the CDR3 is 15 residues. Written as DNA, the CDR3 is TGTGCCAGCAGCCTACTATCAGCGGACACAGATACGCAGTATTTT. Its protein product is CASSLLSADTDTQYF. Using reference TRBV28 and TRBJ2-3 for the parts outside the CDR3, the full variable domain is DVKVTQSSRYLVKRTGEKVFLECVQDMDHENMFWYRQDPGLGLRLIYFSYDVKMKEKGDIPEGYSVSREKKERFSLILESASTNQTSMYLCASSLLSADTDTQYFGPGTRLTVL.

This rearrangement joins TRBV10-3 to TRBJ2-7; 9 bases are shared with TRBD2. Germline V gene lookup returns CDR1 ENHRY and CDR2 SYGVKD. The CDR3 sequence is 16 residues long. V was pared by 11 bases and J by 2 bases, with 16 bases of the junction left unmatched. Written as DNA, the CDR3 is TGTGCCTCGAGCGGGAGGCTAGCGGGGATGCCCTACGAGCAGTACTTC. It encodes CASSGRLAGMPYEQYF.

CDR3 residues: CASSARGAGQPQHF. CDR3 sequence (DNA): TGTGCCAGCAGCGCTCGCGGGGCAGGTCAGCCCCAGCATTTT. The chain uses TRBV7-2 and TRBJ1-5, with a tentative D call TRBD1 (5 bases). The CDR3 is 14 amino acids. V lost 5 bases and J lost 6, with 14 bases in between. The germline V gene has CDR1 SGHTA and CDR2 FQGNSA.